These 30 T cell receptor beta chains came from one sample sequenced in a study of OX40 agonist ivuxolimab in advanced cancers. Measured with immunoSEQ multiplex PCR; TCRdb has only the in-frame clones, and not every one. The sample carries about 100,000 clones, about nine tenths recorded once. This material consisted of CD4+ or CD8+ T cells sorted from blood, taken in a trial of the OX40 agonist ivuxolimab. The origin of the receptors is an adult with an advanced solid tumor such as melanoma, head and neck, liver or kidney cancer.

The chain has TRBV13 and TRBJ1-1, with 7 bases that match TRBD1. The germline V gene encodes CDR1 PRHDT and CDR2 FYEKMQ (reference sequence). The CDR3 length is 17 residues. V shed 5 bases, J shed 8 bases, and the junction held 20 bases outside the gene matches. This CDR3 reads CASSIQPPTGVSREAFF. The CDR3 region has the DNA TGTGCCAGCAGCATCCAACCTCCCACAGGGGTTAGTAGAGAAGCTTTCTTT.

The chain uses TRBV7-9 and TRBJ1-5, with 9 positions matching TRBD1. The CDR3 loop spans 15 amino acids. Per the germline V gene, CDR1 is SEHNR and CDR2 is FQNEAQ (reference sequence). V dropped 5 bases and J dropped 5; count of bases not matched to a gene: 7. CDR3 sequence reads: CASSAYRGRDQPQHF. CDR3 DNA: TGTGCCAGCAGCGCCTACAGGGGGCGCGATCAGCCCCAGCATTTT.

The chain joins TRBV30 to TRBJ2-7, with a possible D match to TRBD1 (6 bases). Germline assignment: CDR1 GTSNPN and CDR2 SVGIG (reference sequence). V lost 3 bases and J lost 5, with 11 bases in between. The CDR3 consists of 12 residues. In DNA, the CDR3 is TGTGCCTGGAGCCAGGGGACCCACGAGCAGTACTTC. Its translation is CAWSQGTHEQYF. Drawing the rest from reference TRBV30 and TRBJ2-7, the complete variable domain is SQTIHQWPATLVQPVGSPLSLECTVEGTSNPNLYWYRQAAGRGLQLLFYSVGIGQISSEVPQNLSASRPQDRQFILSSKKLLLSDSGFYLCAWSQGTHEQYFGPGTRLTVT.

This rearrangement joins TRBV6-6 to TRBJ2-7, with a weak D call TRBD2 (7 bases). Trimming cost V 5 bases and J 1 base, with 9 bases left between them. CDR1 MNHNY and CDR2 SVGAGI come from the germline V gene (reference sequence). The CDR3 runs to 13 residues. CDR3 loop: CASSRGGSYEQYF. CDR3 nucleotide sequence: TGTGCCAGCAGTAGGGGGGGGTCCTACGAGCAGTACTTC.

The CDR3 bases are TGTGCCAGCAGTGGGGGACCGGGGGAAAAACTGTTTTTT. Its translation is CASSGGPGEKLFF. The V gene is TRBV2, the J gene TRBJ1-4; D possibly corresponds to TRBD1 (5 bases). The CDR3 is made up of 13 amino acids. Germline V gene sequence: CDR1 SNHLY, CDR2 FYNNEI. Deletions cut 4 bases from V and 8 bases from J, with 11 bases between.

In nucleotides, the CDR3 is TGTGCCAGCAGCTCTGGGCTAGCGGGGTCCTACAATGAGCAGTTCTTC. This translates into CASSSGLAGSYNEQFF. This rearrangement joins TRBV5-5 to TRBJ2-1, with TRBD2 matching over 9 bases. Germline V CDR1 and CDR2: SGHKS, YYEKEE (reference sequence). Trimming cost V 3 bases and J 1 base; bases outside gene matches: 5. This CDR3 region has 16 residues.

V is TRBV7-2 and J is TRBJ1-1, with unresolved D. Germline CDR1 SGHTA, CDR2 FQGNSA. CDR3 length equals 11 residues. Trimming removed 6 bases at V and 11 bases at J, with 13 bases between. CDR3 in DNA: TGTGCCAGCAGAGCCGACATGCGGGCTTTCTTT. It specifies CASRADMRAFF.

V usage is TRBV6-5 and J usage is TRBJ1-4; D ambiguous. V lost 0 bases, J lost 5 bases, and 10 bases lay in between. The CDR3 is 15 residues long. Per germline, CDR1 MNHEY and CDR2 SVGAGI. DNA for the CDR3: TGTGCCAGCAGTTACTCGCAGGCTTTCAATGAAAAACTGTTTTTT. Its translation is CASSYSQAFNEKLFF.

The V call is TRBV4-2, the J call TRBJ2-1, with 7 bases aligning to TRBD1. Germline loops: CDR1 LGHNA, CDR2 YNFKEQ. V lost 3 bases and J lost 4; bases outside the gene matches: 3. The CDR3 loop spans 14 amino acids. CDR3 protein: CASSQGDSYNEQFF. In DNA, the CDR3 is TGTGCCAGCAGCCAGGGGGACAGTTACAATGAGCAGTTCTTC.

The CDR3 nucleotides read TGTGCCAGCAGTCCTCTGGGGGCGGGAGATCACAATGAGCAGTTCTTC. It is translated as CASSPLGAGDHNEQFF. The V gene is TRBV28, the J gene TRBJ2-1; perhaps TRBD2 as D (7 bases). Germline V CDR1 and CDR2: MDHEN, SYDVKM. V was clipped by 5 bases and J by 5 bases, with 19 bases between them. The CDR3 covers 16 residues.

As for this clone: A read error may produce the germline difference seen at one junction end. The chain links TRBV6-1 to TRBJ2-6; the match to TRBD2 covers 10 bases. The CDR3 loop spans 18 amino acids. Germline lookup yields CDR1 MNHNS and CDR2 SASEGT. The CDR3 spells CAISASGRVPSVANVLTF. The CDR3 region has the DNA TGTGCCATCAGTGCGAGCGGGAGGGTCCCTTCGGTGGCCAACGTCCTGACTTTC.

This chain joins TRBV5-1 and TRBJ2-3, with a possible D match to TRBD2 (5 bases). CDR1 SGHRS and CDR2 YFSETQ come from the germline V gene. The CDR3 extends over 16 amino acids. V gave up 4 bases and J gave up 5 bases, with 20 bases separating them. The CDR3 loop reads CASSRAPTTGLDTQYF. The CDR3 DNA reads as TGCGCCAGCAGCCGAGCACCCACAACGGGGTTAGATACGCAGTATTTT.

The rearrangement links TRBV2 to TRBJ1-5, with D unresolved. CDR3 size: 14 residues. Germline V gives CDR1 SNHLY, CDR2 FYNNEI. The V end was cut by 3 bases, the J end by 3 bases, with 9 bases between. The CDR3 region is CASSDGAINQPQHF. CDR3 in DNA: TGTGCCAGCAGTGATGGAGCGATCAATCAGCCCCAGCATTTT.

There are a few counts of this clone. This rearrangement joins TRBV2 to TRBJ2-2; TRBD1 matches at 10 bases. CDR1 and CDR2 (germline): SNHLY, FYNNEI. V dropped 6 bases and J dropped 7; count of bases not matched to a gene: 8. CDR3 size: 15 residues. The CDR3 sequence: CASRLDRGVSGELFF. CDR3 bases: TGTGCCAGCAGATTGGACAGGGGGGTCAGCGGGGAGCTGTTTTTT. Complete variable domain (other parts from reference TRBV2 and TRBJ2-2): EPEVTQTPSHQVTQMGQEVILRCVPISNHLYFYWYRQILGQKVEFLVSFYNNEISEKSEIFDDQFSVERPDGSNFTLKIRSTKLEDSAMYFCASRLDRGVSGELFFGEGSRLTVL.

A single count supports this clone. This rearrangement joins TRBV6-6 to TRBJ2-7; 10 bases match TRBD1. Looked up from germline, CDR1 is MNHNY and CDR2 is SVGAGI (reference sequence). This CDR3 spans 13 amino acids. V lost 7 bases and J lost 2; bases outside the gene matches: 2. For the CDR3, the DNA is TGTGCCAGCAAAGACAGGGGGCCCTACGAGCAGTACTTC. Residues: CASKDRGPYEQYF.

This chain uses TRBV19 with TRBJ2-4; either TRBD1 or TRBD2 may supply D (5 bases each). CDR1 is LNHDA, CDR2 SQIVND, per germline (reference sequence). The length of the CDR3 is 14 residues. V gave up 0 bases and J gave up 9 bases, with 12 bases separating them. The CDR3 DNA reads as TGTGCCAGTAGTATAGATGCCGGGACGGGCATTCAGTACTTC. This gives the protein CASSIDAGTGIQYF.

The chain links TRBV11-2 to TRBJ2-1; D unclear. V was trimmed by 6 bases and J by 14 bases, leaving 14 bases between them. The CDR3 runs to 11 residues. Germline-derived CDR1 and CDR2 are SGHAT and FQNNGV. The CDR3 DNA reads TGTGCCAGCAGTTTCGACACTCTCAAGTTCTTC. Its translation is CASSFDTLKFF. Full variable domain (remainder filled in from reference TRBV11-2 and TRBJ2-1): EAGVAQSPRYKIIEKRQSVAFWCNPISGHATLYWYQQILGQGPKLLIQFQNNGVVDDSQLPKDRFSAERLKGVDSTLKIQPAKLEDSAVYLCASSFDTLKFFGPGTRLTVL.

This rearrangement joins TRBV11-3 to TRBJ2-1; 8 positions agree with TRBD1. Germline loops: CDR1 SGHNT, CDR2 YENEEA. The length of the CDR3 is 15 residues. With V trimmed by 1 base and J by 6 bases, 5 bases remained unmatched. The CDR3: CASSLGGQGFNEQFF. The CDR3 DNA reads TGTGCCAGCAGCTTAGGAGGACAGGGTTTCAATGAGCAGTTCTTC.

Remarks on this clone: The junction does not match germline at one end; this may be a read error. CDR3 amino acids: CAWSVFTETFF. In DNA form, the CDR3 reads TGTGCCTGGAGTGTTTTCACTGAAACTTTCTTT. The chain recombines TRBV30 with TRBJ1-1; D not resolved. Germline values: CDR1 GTSNPN, CDR2 SVGIG (reference sequence). This CDR3 has 11 residues.

The CDR3 spells CASRFGDRDYEQYF. Written as DNA, the CDR3 is TGTGCCAGCAGGTTCGGTGACAGGGACTACGAGCAGTACTTC. The rearrangement joins TRBV28 to TRBJ2-7, with 7 bases fitting TRBD1. CDR3 length: 14 residues. After removal of 6 bases from V and 3 bases from J, the junction contained 8 bases not matched to a gene. Per the germline V gene, CDR1 is MDHEN and CDR2 is SYDVKM.

The rearrangement links TRBV29-1 to TRBJ2-4; unclear D gene. From germline, CDR1 is SQVTM and CDR2 ANQGSEA. The length of the CDR3 is 14 residues. The V end was cut by 3 bases, the J end by 0 bases, with 9 bases between. DNA of the CDR3: TGCAGCGTTGAGAGCTTACTAGCCAAAAACATTCAGTACTTC. Translated: CSVESLLAKNIQYF.

V and J are TRBV30 and TRBJ1-2; D remains ambiguous. CDR3 size: 13 residues. The V end was cut by 0 bases, the J end by 8 bases, with 13 bases between. Germline V gene lookup returns CDR1 GTSNPN and CDR2 SVGIG (reference sequence). CDR3 protein: CAWSVLGTEGYTF. The DNA of the CDR3 is TGTGCCTGGAGTGTATTGGGTACAGAGGGCTACACCTTC.

This sequence joins TRBV27 and TRBJ2-6; D gene uncertain. Deletions cut 6 bases from V and 3 bases from J, with 18 bases between. From germline, CDR1 is MNHEY and CDR2 SMNVEV (reference sequence). The CDR3 loop spans 17 amino acids. This chain's CDR3 is CASRDGSILSGANVLTF. CDR3 coding DNA: TGTGCCAGCAGGGACGGTTCTATATTAAGTGGGGCCAACGTCCTGACTTTC.

The V call is TRBV5-1, the J call TRBJ2-7, with D uncertain. Trimming stripped 0 bases from V and 2 bases from J, with 12 bases between. Germline loops: CDR1 SGHRS, CDR2 YFSETQ. There are 15 residues in the CDR3. CDR3 nucleotides: TGCGCCAGCAGCTTGGTTGGCGCGAGCGCCTACGAGCAGTACTTC. Translation gives CASSLVGASAYEQYF.

The chain has TRBV5-1 and TRBJ2-7, with 9 nucleotides matching TRBD1. Germline CDR1 and CDR2: SGHRS and YFSETQ. Trimming took 1 base from V and 5 from J; bases not matched to a gene: 7. The CDR3 length is 15 residues. CDR3 DNA sequence: TGCGCCAGCAGCTTGAGCGGGACAGGGTGGGACGAGCAGTACTTC. Protein sequence: CASSLSGTGWDEQYF. The full variable domain, with the rest looked up from reference TRBV5-1 and TRBJ2-7, is KAGVTQTPRYLIKTRGQQVTLSCSPISGHRSVSWYQQTPGQGLQFLFEYFSETQRNKGNFPGRFSGRQFSNSRSEMNVSTLELGDSALYLCASSLSGTGWDEQYFGPGTRLTVT.

V is TRBV5-1 and J is TRBJ2-7; 16 positions match TRBD2. The germline CDR1 and CDR2 sequences are SGHRS and YFSETQ. V was pared by 3 bases and J by 5 bases, with 11 bases of the junction left unmatched. CDR3 length equals 18 residues. CDR3 nucleotides: TGCGCCAGCAGCTCATTCCCCCTGGGACTAGCGGGAGGGCACGAGCAGTACTTC. Protein product: CASSSFPLGLAGGHEQYF.

V and J are TRBV2 and TRBJ2-5, with 7 positions matching TRBD2. Trimming removed 7 bases from V and 2 bases from J; junction bases left unmatched: 4. Germline CDR1 and CDR2: SNHLY and FYNNEI. This CDR3 spans 13 amino acids. The CDR3 region has the DNA TGTGCCAGCAAGCGGGGTTCTCAAGAGACCCAGTACTTC. This gives the protein CASKRGSQETQYF.

This clone was detected a few times. The DNA of the CDR3 is TGTGCCAGCCGGACAGGGACTAACTATGGCTACACCTTC. It yields the protein CASRTGTNYGYTF. This chain joins TRBV28 and TRBJ1-2; TRBD1 aligns across 8 bases. This CDR3 spans 13 amino acids. The V and J ends lost 8 bases and 0 bases, in that order; junction bases with no gene match: 2. The germline gives CDR1 MDHEN, CDR2 SYDVKM.

The rearrangement links TRBV30 to TRBJ2-3, with D perhaps matching TRBD2 (6 bases). The CDR3 contains 13 residues. CDR1 and CDR2 from the germline V gene are GTSNPN and SVGIG (reference sequence). Trimming shortened V by 3 bases and J by 1 base, and 8 bases separated the two germline ends. CDR3 loop: CAWRKRGTDTQYF. The DNA for the CDR3 is TGTGCCTGGAGAAAGCGGGGCACAGATACGCAGTATTTT.

The chain carries TRBV2 and TRBJ1-4, with TRBD1 as a possible D gene (5 bases). Germline assignment: CDR1 SNHLY and CDR2 FYNNEI. The CDR3 contains 14 residues. Trimming took off 5 bases at V and 5 bases at J, with 12 bases between the two ends. CDR3: CASSLDTGNEKLFF. As DNA, the CDR3 is TGTGCCAGCAGTTTGGACACGGGAAATGAAAAACTGTTTTTT. The complete variable domain, with remaining parts taken from reference TRBV2 and TRBJ1-4, reads EPEVTQTPSHQVTQMGQEVILRCVPISNHLYFYWYRQILGQKVEFLVSFYNNEISEKSEIFDDQFSVERPDGSNFTLKIRSTKLEDSAMYFCASSLDTGNEKLFFGSGTQLSVL.